The 13 T cell receptor beta chains reported below all come from one sample, sequenced in a study of blood T cells in healthy people across ages. Together with a sample-barcoded 5' primer, a J-beta primer mix was included in a second PCR lasting about 7 to 11 cycles. TCRdb reprocessed the 5' RACE reads via MiXCR and lists one record per CDR3 protein. The repertoire holds under 2 million distinct CDR3 sequences, roughly 30% seen once, with 11% in the top ten. Input material: blood. The receptors here all came from a woman aged 30 to 39 in good health.

A few counts support this clonotype. V is TRBV5-8 and J is TRBJ1-2; 7 bases match TRBD1. CDR1 and CDR2 (germline): SGHTS, YDEGEE. J lost 8 bases, V lost 7 bases, and 11 bases had no gene match. CDR3 length: 13 amino acids. CDR3 region: CASGQTGAGGYTF. The CDR3 DNA follows: TGTGCCAGCGGCCAAACAGGGGCGGGCGGCTACACCTTC.

This clonotype was seen a few times. The gene calls are TRBV11-2 and TRBJ2-1; either TRBD1 or TRBD2 may supply D (6 bases each). The CDR3 is 15 residues long. Germline assignment: CDR1 SGHAT and CDR2 FQNNGV. V shed 7 bases and J shed 3 bases, with 16 bases lying between them. The CDR3 is CASTLTGGRYNEQFF. The CDR3 DNA follows: TGTGCCAGCACCCTAACCGGGGGCCGCTACAATGAGCAGTTCTTC.

This chain links TRBV4-2 with TRBJ1-4; D gene uncertain. CDR1 and CDR2 from the germline V gene are LGHNA and YNFKEQ. This CDR3 has 15 residues. V was shortened by 0 bases and J by 0 bases, with 5 bases between the two germline ends. CDR3 DNA: TGTGCCAGCAGCCAAGACCCTGCAACTAATGAAAAACTGTTTTTT. This codes for CASSQDPATNEKLFF.

Regarding this clonotype: Since a much larger clone is just one base distant, this may be a read error. The chain links TRBV29-1 to TRBJ2-5, with 9 bases fitting TRBD1. The end of the DNA fits TRBJ2-7 better, so the J call may be wrong. Looked up from germline, CDR1 is SQVTM and CDR2 is ANQGSEA. The CDR3 consists of 16 residues. CDR3 in amino acids: CGTTNDRGQGSSEQYF. CDR3 in DNA: TGCGGCACTACCAACGATAGGGGACAGGGATCATCCGAGCAGTACTTC.

The chain uses TRBV6-6 and TRBJ2-7; the match to TRBD1 covers 10 bases. Germline lookup yields CDR1 MNHNY and CDR2 SVGAGI (reference sequence). This CDR3 contains 15 residues. V lost 7 bases and J lost 5; bases outside the gene matches: 11. The CDR3 region is CASTSPDRGINEQYF. CDR3 nucleotides: TGTGCCAGCACCTCCCCGGACAGGGGGATCAACGAGCAGTACTTC.

DNA for the CDR3: TGTGCCAGCAGCTTAATTGGGGGGGGTGAGAATGAGCAGTTCTTC. This encodes CASSLIGGGENEQFF. The V call is TRBV7-3, the J call TRBJ2-1; 7 nucleotides align to TRBD2. CDR1 is SGHTA and CDR2 is FQGTGA in the germline V gene. The CDR3 contains 15 residues. Losses at the gene ends were 1 base for V and 7 bases for J; bases not matched to a gene: 7. Combining the CDR3 with reference TRBV7-3 and TRBJ2-1 gives the whole variable domain GAGVSQTPSNKVTEKGKYVELRCDPISGHTALYWYRQSLGQGPEFLIYFQGTGAADDSGLPNDRFFAVRPEGSVSTLKIQRTERGDSAVYLCASSLIGGGENEQFFGPGTRLTVL.

Only a few counts were recorded for this clonotype. The genes are TRBV12-3 or TRBV12-4 and TRBJ1-2; 11 positions agree with TRBD1. This CDR3 spans 15 amino acids. After removal of 5 bases from V and 7 bases from J, the junction contained 9 bases not matched to a gene. This CDR3 is CASSLRTGGYRGYTF. The CDR3 DNA follows: TGTGCCAGCAGTCTAAGGACAGGGGGCTATCGTGGCTACACCTTC.

With respect to this clonotype: This sequence may be a read error, since a much larger clone differs from it by one base. The chain uses TRBV4-1 and TRBJ2-3, with D maybe TRBD1 (5 bases). CDR1 MGHRA and CDR2 YSYEKL come from the germline V gene. The length of the CDR3 is 14 residues. Here the CDR3 DNA reads TGCGCCAGCAGCCAGGGGCCCCGCACAGATACGCGGTATTTT. Protein sequence: CASSQGPRTDTRYF.

Only a few counts were recorded for this clonotype. The chain has TRBV20-1 and TRBJ2-3, with D maybe TRBD2 (6 bases). The germline V and J ends were trimmed by 5 bases and 1 base, with 19 bases remaining between them. The CDR3 extends over 16 amino acids. Germline V gene lookup returns CDR1 DFQATT and CDR2 SNEGSKA (reference sequence). CDR3 sequence (DNA): TGCAGTGCTCCGGCCCGGCTAGCGAGGGGCACAGATACGCAGTATTTT. Its protein is CSAPARLARGTDTQYF.

In this sample, this clonotype turned up a few times. The chain is built from TRBV5-1 and TRBJ2-4; D gene ambiguous. The CDR3 has 17 amino acids. Per germline, CDR1 SGHRS and CDR2 YFSETQ. Trimming removed 1 base from V and 0 bases from J, with 14 bases in between. The CDR3 DNA follows: TGCGCCAGCAGCTTGCCTAACAGTGCTAAAGCCAAAAACATTCAGTACTTC. As protein: CASSLPNSAKAKNIQYF.

For this clonotype: This may be a read error, as it is one base from a much larger clone. This chain uses TRBV12-3 or TRBV12-4 with TRBJ1-2, with TRBD1 matching over 7 bases. Trimming cost V 7 bases and J 7 bases; bases outside gene matches: 12. The CDR3 totals 14 residues. CDR3 loop: CASTRQGMDCGYTF. The CDR3 coding sequence is TGTGCCAGCACCCGACAGGGTATGGACTGTGGCTACACCTTC.

The chain carries TRBV20-1 and TRBJ2-1, with D possibly being TRBD2 (6 bases). Germline CDR1 reads DFQATT; CDR2 reads SNEGSKA (reference sequence). This CDR3 has 15 residues. V lost 6 bases to trimming and J lost 8 bases, with 23 bases between them. The CDR3 nucleotides read TGCAGTGCCTCCCGCGGGACGGAGGGCAGGGATGAGCAGTTCTTC. Translating it yields CSASRGTEGRDEQFF.

This clonotype was observed a handful of times. A read error may produce the germline difference seen at one junction end. The chain links TRBV7-9 to TRBJ1-5, with 7 bases lining up with TRBD1. The CDR3 has 14 amino acids. From germline, CDR1 is SEHNR and CDR2 FQNEAQ (reference sequence). CDR3 amino acids: CTSSLGGIGQPQHF. Here the CDR3 DNA reads TGTACCAGCAGTCTAGGGGGCATCGGGCAGCCCCAGCATTTT.